This T cell receptor beta chain was identified during a study of cytotoxic CD8 clonotypes in ibrutinib-treated CLL. Study context: Timing of response sample collection was a median around 13 months after treatment start, with a range of 6 to 36. Study-wide points: Baseline levels of clonality went above those of age-matched healthy donors and moved with circulating CD8+ T-cell counts. Treatment saw public clonotypes, which were uncommon, either contract or stay stable.

A 1 in 200,000 to 1 in 1 million T cell depth was the sequencing target. The assay was immunoSEQ multiplex PCR, and TCRdb's table has in-frame clones only and misses some. This repertoire shows under 200,000 clones, 84% found once; its top ten account for under 5.5%. Worth noting for this clone: Its antigen is not identified.

The clonotype comes from a human donor with chronic lymphocytic leukemia. The source was PBMCs, collected after 24 months of ibrutinib treatment.

The CDR3 DNA reads TGTGCCAGCAGCTCCCCCTTCTCAACGGGAGGGCTGTACTTC. This encodes CASSSPFSTGGLYF. V usage is TRBV11-2 and J usage is TRBJ2-7, with 8 bases that match TRBD2. The CDR3 extends over 14 amino acids. Germline V gene data show CDR1 as SGHAT and CDR2 as FQNNGV. Germline trimming cut 4 bases from V and 12 bases from J; bases unmatched to any gene: 14.